The 27 T cell receptor beta chains in this list originate from one sample, sequenced in a study of T-cell memory formation after mild COVID-19. TCRdb re-derived calls from the 5' RACE reads in MiXCR, one entry per CDR3 protein. The sample consists of under 700,000 distinct CDR3 sequences, roughly 20% of them appearing once. Sequencing was performed on PBMCs or a T cell subset sorted from them (not recorded which). All receptors come from an adult woman who had mild COVID-19 (a few samples of this study predate the infection). Cell type and time point are not known.

This clonotype occurred a few times. The chain is built from TRBV7-9 and TRBJ2-5, with TRBD2 matching over 8 bases. Germline V gene sequence: CDR1 SEHNR, CDR2 FQNEAQ (reference sequence). This CDR3 is built from 16 residues. V gave up 1 base and J gave up 2 bases; unmatched junction bases: 6. DNA for the CDR3: TGTGCCAGCAGCTTAGGTTCTAGCGGGTCACAAGAGACCCAGTACTTC. Protein sequence: CASSLGSSGSQETQYF. Looking up the rest from reference TRBV7-9 and TRBJ2-5 gives the full variable domain: DTGVSQNPRHKITKRGQNVTFRCDPISEHNRLYWYRQTLGQGPEFLTYFQNEAQLEKSRLLSDRFSAERPKGSFSTLEIQRTEQGDSAMYLCASSLGSSGSQETQYFGPGTRLLVL.

V and J are TRBV29-1 and TRBJ2-7; perhaps TRBD1 as D (5 bases). The ends were cut back, 7 bases at V and 1 base at J, with 11 bases in the middle. The CDR3 consists of 12 residues. CDR1 is SQVTM, CDR2 ANQGSEA, per germline. Here the CDR3 reads CSAGTGSYEQYF. CDR3 in DNA: TGCAGCGCCGGAACAGGTTCCTACGAGCAGTACTTC.

A few counts support this clonotype. V gene TRBV13 combines with J gene TRBJ2-7, with D perhaps matching TRBD2 (6 bases). Germline CDR1 PRHDT, CDR2 FYEKMQ (reference sequence). The length of the CDR3 is 16 residues. Trimming removed 8 bases from V and 7 bases from J, with 27 bases in between. CDR3 residues: CASGSGLRGGSGEQYF. CDR3 DNA: TGTGCCAGCGGATCAGGGCTGCGGGGTGGCTCCGGAGAGCAGTACTTC.

The J gene is TRBJ2-1, the V gene TRBV29-1; possible D gene TRBD2, 5 bases. Germline V CDR1 and CDR2: SQVTM, ANQGSEA. V was cut by 3 bases and J by 0 bases, with 9 bases left in between. The CDR3 has 14 residues. In nucleotides, the CDR3 is TGCAGCGTTGATGTAGGGAGCTCCTACAATGAGCAGTTCTTC. Encoded protein: CSVDVGSSYNEQFF.

This clonotype appeared a few times. The gene calls are TRBV7-9 and TRBJ2-1; the D gene is possibly TRBD1 (5 bases). In germline, CDR1 is SEHNR, CDR2 FQNEAQ (reference sequence). V was shortened by 1 base and J by 8 bases, with 9 bases between the two germline ends. The CDR3 extends over 13 amino acids. Written as DNA, the CDR3 is TGTGCCAGCAGCTTAGAGGGGTGGCATGAGCAGTTCTTC. It translates to CASSLEGWHEQFF.

This clonotype was observed a handful of times. CDR3 loop: CSVLLGTKTVYGYTF. The CDR3 nucleotides read TGCAGCGTCCTTCTAGGGACCAAAACCGTCTATGGCTACACCTTC. The genes are TRBV29-1 and TRBJ1-2, with D maybe TRBD1 (5 bases). V lost 6 bases and J lost 4, with 21 bases in between. The CDR3 contains 15 residues. Germline CDR1 reads SQVTM; CDR2 reads ANQGSEA.

This clonotype occurred a few times. The chain uses TRBV6-2 or TRBV6-3 and TRBJ2-1; 11 bases align to TRBD2. The CDR3 extends over 18 amino acids. Per germline, CDR1 MNHEY and CDR2 SVGEGT. V was pared by 3 bases and J by 1 base, with 8 bases of the junction left unmatched. The chain's CDR3 is CASSYLGASGGSYNEQFF. The DNA of the CDR3 is TGTGCCAGCAGTTATCTAGGAGCTAGCGGGGGGTCCTACAATGAGCAGTTCTTC.

This clonotype was observed a few times. The chain combines TRBV4-3 with TRBJ2-7; 8 bases agree with TRBD2. Germline CDR1 and CDR2: LGHNA and YSLEER. V lost 3 bases to trimming and J lost 3 bases; unmatched junction nucleotides: 10. The CDR3 spans 16 residues. CDR3 DNA sequence: TGCGCCAGCAGCCAGGACCTAGCGGGTGGATACTACGAGCAGTACTTC. It translates to CASSQDLAGGYYEQYF.

The J gene is TRBJ1-1, the V gene TRBV20-1; unclear D gene. CDR1 is DFQATT and CDR2 is SNEGSKA in the germline V gene (reference sequence). The CDR3 runs to 14 residues. Trimming took off 5 bases at V and 4 bases at J, with 17 bases between the two ends. The DNA of the CDR3 is TGCAGTGCTCGAGGCGCCTATAGGAGCACTGAAGCTTTCTTT. Translation: CSARGAYRSTEAFF.

The V and J genes are TRBV12-3 or TRBV12-4 and TRBJ2-3, with 8 bases matching TRBD2. CDR3 length: 16 amino acids. V was pared by 5 bases and J by 2 bases, with 9 bases of the junction left unmatched. For the CDR3, the DNA is TGTGCCAGCAGTCGTAAACGGGGGGGGAACACAGATACGCAGTATTTT. This sequence encodes CASSRKRGGNTDTQYF.

This clonotype appeared a few times. This chain connects TRBV27 to TRBJ2-7, with 7 bases that match TRBD1. V was clipped by 6 bases and J by 7 bases; unmatched bases: 12. The CDR3 length is 14 residues. Germline V lookup: CDR1 MNHEY, CDR2 SMNVEV (reference sequence). CDR3 nucleotides: TGTGCCAGCAGCCCATCGACAGGGCCGAGAGAGCAGTACTTC. Its protein product is CASSPSTGPREQYF.

This clonotype occurred a few times. As DNA, the CDR3 is TGTGCCAGCAGCCCCGGACTCAACGGGGAGCTGTTTTTT. Encoded protein: CASSPGLNGELFF. V gene TRBV11-2 combines with J gene TRBJ2-2, with D tentatively TRBD2 (5 bases). This CDR3 spans 13 amino acids. The V gene lost 5 bases and the J gene lost 7 bases, with 11 bases spanning the gap. Germline assignment: CDR1 SGHAT and CDR2 FQNNGV.

This clonotype was counted between two and nine times. The chain combines TRBV29-1 with TRBJ2-1; TRBD1 aligns across 9 bases. Germline V gives CDR1 SQVTM, CDR2 ANQGSEA. CDR3 size: 14 residues. V was pared by 2 bases and J by 6 bases, with 5 bases of the junction left unmatched. The CDR3 loop is CSVESGTGRNEQFF. DNA for the CDR3: TGCAGCGTTGAAAGTGGGACAGGGCGCAATGAGCAGTTCTTC.

This clonotype was counted a few times. The rearrangement uses TRBV29-1 and TRBJ2-7; 14 nucleotides match TRBD2. The length of the CDR3 is 16 residues. The V gene end was trimmed by 6 bases and the J gene end by 7 bases; junction bases not matched to a gene: 14. Germline loops: CDR1 SQVTM, CDR2 ANQGSEA. The CDR3 loop reads CSVTGLAGVPSWEQYF. In nucleotides, the CDR3 is TGCAGCGTCACGGGACTAGCGGGAGTTCCCTCCTGGGAGCAGTACTTC.

CDR3 loop: CSARDGSGSIYEQYF. The CDR3 DNA is TGCAGTGCTAGAGATGGTAGCGGGAGTATCTACGAGCAGTACTTC. The rearrangement uses TRBV20-1 and TRBJ2-7, with TRBD2 matching 9 bases. Germline V gives CDR1 DFQATT, CDR2 SNEGSKA (reference sequence). V shed 0 bases, J shed 3 bases, and the junction held 6 bases outside the gene matches. This CDR3 has 15 amino acids.

Only a few counts were recorded for this clonotype. V usage is TRBV25-1 and J usage is TRBJ2-2, with a possible D match to TRBD2 (5 bases). Per the germline V gene, CDR1 is MGHDK and CDR2 is SYGVNS. The CDR3 totals 15 residues. V gave up 3 bases and J gave up 0 bases, with 8 bases separating them. The chain's CDR3 is CASSESGPNTGELFF. CDR3 in DNA: TGTGCCAGCAGTGAGAGCGGTCCGAACACCGGGGAGCTGTTTTTT. The full variable domain, in which reference TRBV25-1 and TRBJ2-2 provide the parts outside the CDR3, is EADIYQTPRYLVIGTGKKITLECSQTMGHDKMYWYQQDPGMELHLIHYSYGVNSTEKGDLSSESTVSRIRTEHFPLTLESARPSHTSQYLCASSESGPNTGELFFGEGSRLTVL.

The V call is TRBV12-3 or TRBV12-4, the J call TRBJ2-7; possibly TRBD1 for D (6 bases). This CDR3 has 14 residues. The V and J ends lost 5 bases and 1 base respectively, with 12 bases between them. CDR3 sequence: CASSPQQGSYEQYF. The CDR3 DNA reads TGTGCCAGCAGTCCCCAACAGGGATCCTACGAGCAGTACTTC.

This clonotype turned up a few times. The rearrangement links TRBV7-2 to TRBJ2-2; a possible D gene is TRBD2 (6 bases). The CDR3 is made up of 19 amino acids. The V and J ends lost 5 bases and 3 bases respectively, with 25 bases between them. The germline CDR1 and CDR2 sequences are SGHTA and FQGNSA. This CDR3 reads CASSPPPGRSKVHTGELFF. The CDR3 bases are TGTGCCAGCAGCCCCCCCCCGGGGAGGAGCAAGGTCCACACCGGGGAGCTGTTTTTT.

This chain connects TRBV7-9 to TRBJ2-7; D might be TRBD1 (6 bases). Germline CDR1 reads SEHNR; CDR2 reads FQNEAQ (reference sequence). V was trimmed by 1 base and J by 7 bases, leaving 8 bases between them. This CDR3 contains 12 residues. CDR3 nucleotide sequence: TGTGCCAGCAGCTTAGGGGACAAAGAGCAGTACTTC. Protein sequence: CASSLGDKEQYF.

This clonotype appeared a few times. V gene TRBV6-5 combines with J gene TRBJ1-1; D remains ambiguous. Germline CDR1 reads MNHEY; CDR2 reads SVGAGI. There are 14 residues in the CDR3. Trimming shortened V by 6 bases and J by 1 base, and 12 bases separated the two germline ends. The DNA for the CDR3 is TGTGCCAGCAGCCACTCAGGAGCGAACACTGAAGCTTTCTTT. Protein product: CASSHSGANTEAFF.

This chain links TRBV7-9 with TRBJ2-7; 10 bases are a match to TRBD2. Trimming at V came to 5 bases and at J to 1 base, leaving 14 bases not matched to a gene. The CDR3 is 18 residues long. Germline CDR1 SEHNR, CDR2 FQNEAQ (reference sequence). The CDR3 DNA reads as TGTGCCAGCAGCCCATGGGACAGAGGAGCGGGAGGGTCCTACGAGCAGTACTTC. Its translation is CASSPWDRGAGGSYEQYF.

The chain links TRBV15 to TRBJ1-6; D gene uncertain. CDR1 and CDR2 (germline): LNHNV, YYDKDF (reference sequence). The CDR3 spans 13 residues. The V end was cut by 3 bases, the J end by 6 bases, with 6 bases between. As DNA, the CDR3 is TGTGCCACCAGCAGCTTAGCTAATTCACCCCTCCACTTT. Protein: CATSSLANSPLHF. The full variable domain, rest sourced from reference TRBV15 and TRBJ1-6, is DAMVIQNPRYQVTQFGKPVTLSCSQTLNHNVMYWYQQKSSQAPKLLFHYYDKDFNNEADTPDNFQSRRPNTSFCFLDIRSPGLGDTAMYLCATSSLANSPLHFGNGTRLTVT.

This clonotype appeared a few times. The gene calls are TRBV5-1 and TRBJ2-3; D gene uncertain. The ends were cut back, 1 base at V and 0 bases at J, with 9 bases in the middle. The germline V gene encodes CDR1 SGHRS and CDR2 YFSETQ. The length of the CDR3 is 15 residues. Written as DNA, the CDR3 is TGCGCCAGCAGCTTGAACGGCCCTAGCACAGATACGCAGTATTTT. Protein product: CASSLNGPSTDTQYF.

This chain joins TRBV20-1 and TRBJ2-1; 9 bases are shared with TRBD2. The CDR3 is made up of 18 amino acids. Trimming removed 1 base from V and 4 bases from J; junction bases left unmatched: 14. CDR1 is DFQATT and CDR2 is SNEGSKA in the germline V gene (reference sequence). The CDR3 loop is CSARGRKDATSGYNEQFF. CDR3 DNA: TGCAGTGCTAGAGGGAGGAAGGACGCGACTAGCGGATACAATGAGCAGTTCTTC.

The CDR3 loop reads CASSIDLNGQSSYNEQFF. In DNA form, the CDR3 reads TGTGCCAGTAGTATAGATCTGAATGGACAGAGCTCCTACAATGAGCAGTTCTTC. The chain links TRBV19 to TRBJ2-1; a possible D gene is TRBD1 (6 bases). V was clipped by 0 bases and J by 0 bases, with 15 bases between them. The CDR3 contains 18 residues. The V gene's germline CDR1 is LNHDA and CDR2 SQIVND (reference sequence).

This clonotype was seen only a few times. V is TRBV29-1 and J is TRBJ2-5; 9 positions match TRBD2. V shed 7 bases and J 5 bases; nucleotides not matched to a gene: 2. Germline V gives CDR1 SQVTM, CDR2 ANQGSEA. CDR3 length: 11 residues. As DNA, the CDR3 is TGCAGCGGAGGACTAGCGGAGACCCAGTACTTC. Translating it yields CSGGLAETQYF. Filled out from reference TRBV29-1 and TRBJ2-5, the complete variable domain reads SAVISQKPSRDICQRGTSLTIQCQVDSQVTMMFWYRQQPGQSLTLIATANQGSEATYESGFVIDKFPISRPNLTFSTLTVSNMSPEDSSIYLCSGGLAETQYFGPGTRLLVL.

The J gene is TRBJ2-1, the V gene TRBV24-1; the D gene is possibly TRBD2 (7 bases). V was pared by 9 bases and J by 9 bases, with 11 bases between. This CDR3 is 11 amino acids long. Germline values: CDR1 KGHDR, CDR2 SFDVKD. The CDR3 loop is CATAGAGEQFF. The CDR3 DNA reads as TGTGCCACCGCGGGGGCAGGTGAGCAGTTCTTC.